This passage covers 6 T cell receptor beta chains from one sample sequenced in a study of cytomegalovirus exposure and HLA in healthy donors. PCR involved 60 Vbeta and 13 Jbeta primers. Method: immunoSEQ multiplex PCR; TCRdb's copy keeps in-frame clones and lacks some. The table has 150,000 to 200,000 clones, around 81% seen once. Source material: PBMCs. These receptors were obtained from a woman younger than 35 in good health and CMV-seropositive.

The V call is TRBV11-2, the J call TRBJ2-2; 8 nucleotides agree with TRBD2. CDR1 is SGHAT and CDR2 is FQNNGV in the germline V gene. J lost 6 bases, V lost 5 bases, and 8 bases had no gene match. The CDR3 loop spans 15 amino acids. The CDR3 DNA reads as TGTGCCAGCAGCCCTGGGACTAGTAAACCCGGGGAGCTGTTTTTT. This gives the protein CASSPGTSKPGELFF. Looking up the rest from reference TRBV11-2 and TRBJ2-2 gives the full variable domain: EAGVAQSPRYKIIEKRQSVAFWCNPISGHATLYWYQQILGQGPKLLIQFQNNGVVDDSQLPKDRFSAERLKGVDSTLKIQPAKLEDSAVYLCASSPGTSKPGELFFGEGSRLTVL.

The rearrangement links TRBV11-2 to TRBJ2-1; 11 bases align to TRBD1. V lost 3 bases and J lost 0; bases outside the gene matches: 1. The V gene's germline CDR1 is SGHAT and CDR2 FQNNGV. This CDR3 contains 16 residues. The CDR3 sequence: CASSLGQGDSYNEQFF. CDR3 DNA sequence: TGTGCCAGCAGCTTGGGACAGGGGGACTCCTACAATGAGCAGTTCTTC.

The CDR3 protein is CASSATGASYEQYF. CDR3 DNA: TGTGCCAGCAGTGCGACAGGGGCGTCCTACGAGCAGTACTTC. The chain carries TRBV25-1 and TRBJ2-7, with 8 bases identical to TRBD1. The CDR3 runs to 14 residues. The V gene end was trimmed by 4 bases and the J gene end by 1 base; junction bases not matched to a gene: 3. Germline V gene lookup returns CDR1 MGHDK and CDR2 SYGVNS.

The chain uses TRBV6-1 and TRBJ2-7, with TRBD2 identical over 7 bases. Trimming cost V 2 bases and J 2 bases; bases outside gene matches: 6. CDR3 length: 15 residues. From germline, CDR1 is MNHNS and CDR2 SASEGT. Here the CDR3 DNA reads TGTGCCAGCAGTGAAAGGCCCGGGGGGACCTACGAGCAGTACTTC. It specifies CASSERPGGTYEQYF.

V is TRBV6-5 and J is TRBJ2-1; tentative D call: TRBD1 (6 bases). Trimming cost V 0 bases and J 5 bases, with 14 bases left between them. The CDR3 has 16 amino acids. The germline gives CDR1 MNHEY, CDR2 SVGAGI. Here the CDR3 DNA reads TGTGCCAGCAGTTACTCGGAAGGCAGGGGAGACAATGAGCAGTTCTTC. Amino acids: CASSYSEGRGDNEQFF.

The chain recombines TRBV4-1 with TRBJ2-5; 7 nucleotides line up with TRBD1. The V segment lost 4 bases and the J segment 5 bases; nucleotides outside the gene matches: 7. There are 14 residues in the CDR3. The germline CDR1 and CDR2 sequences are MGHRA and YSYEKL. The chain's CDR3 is CASSRTGFTETQYF. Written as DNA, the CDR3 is TGCGCCAGCAGCCGGACAGGATTTACGGAGACCCAGTACTTC.